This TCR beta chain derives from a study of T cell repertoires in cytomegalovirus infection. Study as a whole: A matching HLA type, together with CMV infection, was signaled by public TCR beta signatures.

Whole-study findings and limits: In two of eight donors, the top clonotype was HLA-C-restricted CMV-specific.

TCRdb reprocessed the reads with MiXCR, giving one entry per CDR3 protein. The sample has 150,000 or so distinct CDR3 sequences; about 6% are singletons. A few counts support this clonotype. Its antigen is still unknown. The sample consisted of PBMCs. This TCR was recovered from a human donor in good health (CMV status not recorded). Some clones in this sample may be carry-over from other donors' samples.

CDR3 nucleotide sequence: TGTGCCAGCAGCACCAGGATCCAAGAGACCCAGTACTTC. Translating it yields CASSTRIQETQYF. The chain joins TRBV5-8 to TRBJ2-5; D remains unclear. Trimming pared 4 bases from V and 1 base from J, leaving 8 bases between. Germline V gene data show CDR1 as SGHTS and CDR2 as YDEGEE. The CDR3 has 13 amino acids.